The next 28 T cell receptor beta chains were all read from a single sample in a study of T cells in Graves' hyperthyroidism and ophthalmopathy. RNA transcripts provided the source from which TCR beta CDR3 regions were amplified. An initial round of RT-PCR targeting the TCR CDR3 relied on the HTBI primer set. Each CDR3 protein gets one entry after TCRdb re-called the multiplex PCR reads with MiXCR. The sample has about 570,000 distinct CDR3 sequences, more than 45% seen once. The sequencing sample was made of peripheral blood or thyroid tissue (not recorded which). These receptors were taken from an adult woman with Graves' disease, either hyperthyroidism or ophthalmopathy (not recorded which).

Of note for this clonotype: One end of the junction fails to match germline, which may point to a read error. The V gene is TRBV20-1, the J gene TRBJ1-1, with D unresolved. Germline loops: CDR1 DFQATT, CDR2 SNEGSKA (reference sequence). The length of the CDR3 is 11 residues. The CDR3 loop is CSGLENTEAFF. Here the CDR3 DNA reads TGCAGTGGATTGGAGAACACCGAAGCTTTCTTT.

V is TRBV29-1 and J is TRBJ1-1; 7 positions agree with TRBD1. With 4 bases clipped from V and 5 bases from J, the junction kept 4 bases outside the gene matches. The germline CDR1 and CDR2 sequences are SQVTM and ANQGSEA. CDR3 size: 12 residues. Written as DNA, the CDR3 is TGCAGCGTTGCCACAGGGGTAACTGAAGCTTTCTTT. Amino acids: CSVATGVTEAFF.

The chain joins TRBV20-1 to TRBJ1-6; D remains ambiguous. V dropped 6 bases and J dropped 3 bases, with 15 bases sitting between them. Germline assignment: CDR1 DFQATT and CDR2 SNEGSKA (reference sequence). The CDR3 runs to 15 residues. The CDR3 nucleotides are TGCAGTGCCACTCCGGTCCCCAGCTATAATTCACCCCTCCACTTT. This gives the protein CSATPVPSYNSPLHF.

This chain connects TRBV7-9 to TRBJ1-4; D gene unclear. Germline CDR1 reads SEHNR; CDR2 reads FQNEAQ (reference sequence). V was trimmed by 5 bases and J by 7 bases, leaving 8 bases between them. The CDR3 spans 12 residues. CDR3 sequence: CASSPDGEKLFF. For the CDR3, the DNA is TGTGCCAGCAGCCCGGACGGTGAAAAACTGTTTTTT.

Of note for this clonotype: At one end, the junction sequence differs from germline, possibly due to a read error. CDR3 DNA: TGCAGCGTTATACTGCACGGTCGAGGAGAGACCCAGTGCTTC. Protein: CSVILHGRGETQCF. The rearrangement joins TRBV29-1 to TRBJ2-5; D uncertain. The germline V gene has CDR1 SQVTM and CDR2 ANQGSEA. The CDR3 totals 14 residues.

This clonotype was seen a handful of times. V usage is TRBV11-2 and J usage is TRBJ1-2; possible D gene TRBD1, 6 bases. The CDR3 spans 16 residues. Germline V gene data show CDR1 as SGHAT and CDR2 as FQNNGV. The V gene lost 5 bases and the J gene lost 0 bases, with 16 bases spanning the gap. CDR3 protein: CASSPLRGRSNYGYTF. In DNA form, the CDR3 reads TGTGCCAGCAGCCCCTTAAGGGGGAGGTCTAACTATGGCTACACCTTC. Based on the CDR3 plus reference TRBV11-2 and TRBJ1-2, the full variable domain is EAGVAQSPRYKIIEKRQSVAFWCNPISGHATLYWYQQILGQGPKLLIQFQNNGVVDDSQLPKDRFSAERLKGVDSTLKIQPAKLEDSAVYLCASSPLRGRSNYGYTFGSGTRLTVV.

J is TRBJ2-7 and V is TRBV13; possibly TRBD1 or TRBD2 for D (5 bases each). Trimming removed 4 bases from V and 3 bases from J, with 16 bases in between. The CDR3 is 15 amino acids. Germline assignment: CDR1 PRHDT and CDR2 FYEKMQ (reference sequence). As DNA, the CDR3 is TGTGCCAGCAGCTCCTCTGGGGGAGAAGGCTACGAGCAGTACTTC. Translating gives CASSSSGGEGYEQYF. The whole variable domain, remainder taken from reference TRBV13 and TRBJ2-7, is AAGVIQSPRHLIKEKRETATLKCYPIPRHDTVYWYQQGPGQDPQFLISFYEKMQSDKGSIPDRFSAQQFSDYHSELNMSSLELGDSALYFCASSSSGGEGYEQYFGPGTRLTVT.

The sample holds one count of this clonotype. The chain joins TRBV6-1 to TRBJ2-3; tentatively, D is TRBD2 (5 bases). This CDR3 region has 15 residues. V lost 4 bases and J lost 2, with 13 bases in between. Germline V gives CDR1 MNHNS, CDR2 SASEGT. The CDR3 protein is CASSVEAEITDTQYF. DNA for the CDR3: TGTGCCAGCAGTGTAGAAGCGGAGATCACAGATACGCAGTATTTT.

This clonotype was seen repeatedly, ten times or more. This CDR3 is CASSWVLNTEAFF. CDR3 DNA: TGTGCCAGCAGTTGGGTGCTGAACACTGAAGCTTTCTTT. The V gene is TRBV7-9, the J gene TRBJ1-1, with D unresolved. The CDR3 consists of 13 residues. The V end lost 6 bases, the J end lost 0 bases, and 8 bases lay between the germline ends. Looked up from germline, CDR1 is SEHNR and CDR2 is FQNEAQ (reference sequence).

This clonotype was picked up a small number of times. The chain uses TRBV11-2 and TRBJ2-7; TRBD2 aligns across 9 bases. Germline trimming cut 6 bases from V and 4 bases from J; bases unmatched to any gene: 7. The CDR3 is 14 residues long. Germline V CDR1 and CDR2: SGHAT, FQNNGV. In nucleotides, the CDR3 is TGTGCCAGCAGTCTTGGGACTAGCCTATACGAGCAGTACTTC. Protein product: CASSLGTSLYEQYF.

Comments on this clonotype: The missing conserved phenylalanine or tryptophan at the end of this CDR3 makes a read error likely. The chain joins TRBV5-1 to TRBJ2-7; 10 bases line up with TRBD2. The germline gives CDR1 SGHRS, CDR2 YFSETQ. The CDR3 contains 16 residues. The V segment lost 0 bases and the J segment 0 bases; nucleotides outside the gene matches: 3. The DNA for the CDR3 is TGCGCCAGCAGCTTGGGTCCTAGCGGGAGCTCCTACGAGCAGTACCTC. It translates to CASSLGPSGSSYEQYL.

The chain links TRBV5-1 to TRBJ1-1; D is uncertain. Germline lookup yields CDR1 SGHRS and CDR2 YFSETQ. Trimming took 0 bases from V and 5 from J, leaving 23 bases between them. The CDR3 is 18 amino acids. In nucleotides, the CDR3 is TGCGCCAGCAGCTTGGCTGGGCAGACCCCTTTCCTGAGGACTGAAGCTTTCTTT. Translating gives CASSLAGQTPFLRTEAFF.

This clonotype has just a few counts. The V and J genes are TRBV15 and TRBJ2-1; D perhaps matches TRBD2 (5 bases). The germline V gene has CDR1 LNHNV and CDR2 YYDKDF (reference sequence). V dropped 5 bases and J dropped 5 bases, with 13 bases sitting between them. There are 14 residues in the CDR3. Written as DNA, the CDR3 is TGTGCCACCAGCGCCCAGCGGAGTAACAATGAGCAGTTCTTC. It encodes CATSAQRSNNEQFF.

This clonotype was detected many times. The chain joins TRBV5-4 to TRBJ1-2, with D unresolved. CDR3 size: 13 residues. The germline CDR1 and CDR2 sequences are SGHNT and YYREEE (reference sequence). V was clipped by 5 bases and J by 2 bases, with 10 bases between them. The CDR3 DNA follows: TGTGCCAGCAGGGCTGGCGGCAACTATGGCTACACCTTC. Its translation: CASRAGGNYGYTF.

This clonotype was observed at least ten times. The V call is TRBV12-3 or TRBV12-4, the J call TRBJ2-7; the D gene is possibly TRBD2 (5 bases). The CDR3 is 14 amino acids. V was shortened by 1 base and J by 5 bases, with 12 bases between the two germline ends. CDR3 region: CASSLGGGYHEQYF. Written as DNA, the CDR3 is TGTGCCAGCAGTTTAGGTGGAGGTTACCACGAGCAGTACTTC.

This clonotype was seen many times. This chain links TRBV2 with TRBJ2-5, with TRBD1 as a possible D gene (6 bases). Trimming removed 8 bases from V and 0 bases from J, with 10 bases in between. CDR1 and CDR2 (germline): SNHLY, FYNNEI. This CDR3 contains 13 residues. This chain's CDR3 is CASERDNQETQYF. The CDR3 DNA sequence: TGTGCCAGCGAGAGGGACAACCAAGAGACCCAGTACTTC.

The rearrangement uses TRBV7-9 and TRBJ1-2, with D unclear. V was pared by 5 bases and J by 2 bases, with 6 bases between. Germline CDR1 is SEHNR and CDR2 is FQNEAQ (reference sequence). The CDR3 extends over 12 amino acids. In DNA, the CDR3 is TGTGCCAGCAGCCATACCAACTATGGCTACACCTTC. Translation: CASSHTNYGYTF.

The V and J genes are TRBV6-6 and TRBJ1-1, with D unresolved. V gave up 2 bases and J gave up 6 bases, with 10 bases separating them. This CDR3 is 13 amino acids long. Germline loops: CDR1 MNHNY, CDR2 SVGAGI (reference sequence). The CDR3 protein is CASSYGEVAEAFF. In nucleotides, the CDR3 is TGTGCCAGCAGTTACGGGGAGGTCGCTGAAGCTTTCTTT.

V is TRBV2 and J is TRBJ2-7; D could derive from TRBD1 or TRBD2 (6 bases each). The CDR3 contains 14 residues. Germline loops: CDR1 SNHLY, CDR2 FYNNEI. V gave up 10 bases and J gave up 5 bases, with 21 bases separating them. CDR3: CAIRDLARGDEQYF. The CDR3 nucleotides read TGTGCCATCAGGGACCTAGCGAGGGGGGACGAGCAGTACTTC.

This clonotype was seen many times. The chain joins TRBV7-9 to TRBJ1-3; possibly TRBD1 for D (5 bases). The V and J ends lost 2 bases and 1 base respectively, with 9 bases between them. Germline V gene lookup returns CDR1 SEHNR and CDR2 FQNEAQ (reference sequence). CDR3 size: 15 residues. DNA for the CDR3: TGTGCCAGCAGCTTAAGGGCAGGGTCTGGAAACACCATATATTTT. Amino acids: CASSLRAGSGNTIYF.

In its sample, this clonotype was seen many times. J is TRBJ1-1 and V is TRBV7-8; possible D gene TRBD1, 6 bases. V was pared by 2 bases and J by 4 bases, with 8 bases between. The CDR3 is 13 amino acids. The germline V gene encodes CDR1 SGHVS and CDR2 FQNEAQ. The CDR3 spells CASSLTGPTEAFF. The CDR3 DNA reads TGTGCCAGCAGCTTAACAGGGCCCACTGAAGCTTTCTTT.

In the case of this clonotype: A much larger clonotype is one base distant, so this may be a read error. The chain links TRBV7-9 to TRBJ1-4; 9 nucleotides align to TRBD1. J lost 7 bases, V lost 8 bases, and 8 bases had no gene match. CDR3 length: 14 amino acids. Per germline, CDR1 SEHNR and CDR2 FQNEAQ (reference sequence). CDR3 DNA: TGTGCCAGCGGTACCGGGACAGGGACTGAAAAACTGTTTTTT. This gives the protein CASGTGTGTEKLFF.

This clonotype turned up a few times. This chain uses TRBV28 with TRBJ2-7; weak D call: TRBD1 (6 bases). Germline V gene sequence: CDR1 MDHEN, CDR2 SYDVKM. Between the trimmed V and J ends, which lost 1 base and 4 bases, there was a span of 14 bases. The CDR3 is 15 amino acids. CDR3 in DNA: TGTGCCAGCAGTTTATTAGGGGGAGTGATGTACGAGCAGTACTTC. It is translated as CASSLLGGVMYEQYF. The full variable domain, completed using reference TRBV28 and TRBJ2-7, is DVKVTQSSRYLVKRTGEKVFLECVQDMDHENMFWYRQDPGLGLRLIYFSYDVKMKEKGDIPEGYSVSREKKERFSLILESASTNQTSMYLCASSLLGGVMYEQYFGPGTRLTVT.

The chain is built from TRBV7-3 and TRBJ1-1, with 9 bases that match TRBD1. From germline, CDR1 is SGHTA and CDR2 FQGTGA. With V trimmed by 0 bases and J by 8 bases, 4 bases remained unmatched. The CDR3 has 14 amino acids. The CDR3 protein is CASSLTGGTGEAFF. The CDR3 coding sequence is TGTGCCAGCAGCTTAACCGGGGGGACAGGGGAAGCTTTCTTT.

To note about this clonotype: No conserved phenylalanine or tryptophan ends this CDR3, so it is likely a read error. This sequence joins TRBV9 and TRBJ1-6; D not resolved. Trimming pared 4 bases from V and 8 bases from J, leaving 13 bases between. This CDR3 contains 14 residues. Germline CDR1 reads SGDLS; CDR2 reads YYNGEE. The CDR3 protein is CASSPPGPYSPLHS. Here the CDR3 DNA reads TGTGCCAGCAGCCCGCCGGGCCCCTATTCACCCCTCCACTCT.

This clonotype was picked up many times. The chain carries TRBV10-3 and TRBJ1-6, with D tentatively TRBD1 (6 bases). The CDR3 consists of 14 residues. The V gene's germline CDR1 is ENHRY and CDR2 SYGVKD. V was pared by 2 bases and J by 10 bases, with 12 bases between. As DNA, the CDR3 is TGTGCCATCAGTGAGAGGGGGGAGAGGTCACCCCTCCACTTT. Protein product: CAISERGERSPLHF.

The V and J genes are TRBV7-9 and TRBJ2-1; TRBD2 matches 8 bases. The J call may be mistaken, given a closer DNA end match to TRBJ2-7. Germline V gene data show CDR1 as SEHNR and CDR2 as FQNEAQ (reference sequence). The CDR3 runs to 16 residues. The CDR3: CASSEHGGVGYNEQYF. CDR3 sequence (DNA): TGTGCCAGCAGCGAACACGGGGGGGTGGGCTACAATGAGCAGTACTTC.

V and J are TRBV7-9 and TRBJ1-3; D may be TRBD1 (5 bases). Trimming pared 2 bases from V and 1 base from J, leaving 9 bases between. The V gene's germline CDR1 is SEHNR and CDR2 FQNEAQ (reference sequence). CDR3 length: 15 residues. The CDR3 is CASSLNGASGNTIYF. The DNA for the CDR3 is TGTGCCAGCAGCTTAAACGGGGCATCTGGAAACACCATATATTTT.